The next 3 T cell receptor beta chains were all read from a single sample in a study of blood T cell repertoires in COVID-19. The method was immunoSEQ multiplex PCR; TCRdb's version includes in-frame clones alone and lacks a portion of them. This sample carries under 300,000 clones, roughly 86% of them seen once, and the ten largest clones take 1.9%. Specimen: PBMCs or T cells enriched from blood (not recorded which). These receptors originate from a woman aged 55-69 years who had recovered from COVID-19.

This rearrangement joins TRBV18 to TRBJ1-1, with 8 bases that match TRBD1. The CDR3 is 16 residues long. The V and J ends lost 0 bases and 0 bases, in that order; junction bases with no gene match: 3. Germline V lookup: CDR1 KGHSH, CDR2 LQKENI. The CDR3 DNA reads as TGTGCCAGCTCACCACCGGGACAGGCCTTGAACACTGAAGCTTTCTTT. Translation gives CASSPPGQALNTEAFF.

This chain links TRBV7-3 with TRBJ1-2; 8 bases are shared with TRBD1. This CDR3 has 14 residues. Germline assignment: CDR1 SGHTA and CDR2 FQGTGA. V was clipped by 5 bases and J by 1 base; unmatched bases: 3. The CDR3 loop reads CASSADRDNYGYTF. DNA of the CDR3: TGTGCCAGCAGCGCGGACAGGGATAACTATGGCTACACCTTC.

DNA for the CDR3: TGTGCCAGCAGCCAAGATCTCCCAGGGGGCGCCTACGAGCAGTACTTC. It translates to CASSQDLPGGAYEQYF. The V and J genes are TRBV3-1 (or the pseudogene TRBV3-2) and TRBJ2-7; 8 nucleotides align to TRBD1. Looked up from germline, CDR1 is LGHDT and CDR2 is YNNKEL (reference sequence). The CDR3 length is 16 residues. V dropped 0 bases and J dropped 2; count of bases not matched to a gene: 6.